This TCR beta chain was sequenced during a study of post-analysis software for immune sequencing data. Turning to the study itself: Courses of disease covered relapsing-remitting, secondary progressive and progressive-relapsing multiple sclerosis.

This clonotype turned up a few times. Its antigen is as yet unknown. Each TCR beta cDNA library carried unique molecular identifiers. TCRdb called the PCR reads again in MiXCR, with one record for every CDR3 protein. Found here are more than 500,000 distinct CDR3 sequences, around 31% of them singletons; the top ten hold approximately 6%. With 0 bases clipped from V and 4 bases from J, the junction kept 8 bases outside the gene matches. There are 15 residues in the CDR3. CDR1 is DFQATT and CDR2 is SNEGSKA in the germline V gene (reference sequence). Notes on the study in general: Controls had lower frequencies than patients of 4 or 5 TRBV segments, which included TRBV5-6, TRBV5-1 and TRBV20-1.

The receptor's source is a girl aged 2-17 years with multiple sclerosis. The sample taken for sequencing was blood. The rearrangement uses TRBV20-1 and TRBJ2-7, with TRBD1 identical over 8 bases. In DNA, the CDR3 is TGCAGTGCTAGAGAAGGGACAGGTGAGGCGTACGAGCAGTACTTC. This codes for CSAREGTGEAYEQYF.